This TCR beta chain was found in a study of cytotoxic CD8 clonotypes in ibrutinib-treated CLL. At the level of the study: Recorded responses included about 25 partial and 2 complete; following median about 68 months, roughly 15 stayed remitted and around twelve progressed.

This CDR3 region has 15 residues. J was trimmed by 7 bases and V by 6 bases; bases with no gene match: 9. Germline values: CDR1 SNHLY, CDR2 FYNNEI. Clones were read by immunoSEQ multiplex PCR, and TCRdb kept only the in-frame ones, dropping some. Of about 49,000 clones listed, around half were seen once; the top ten hold approximately 29%. V gene TRBV2 combines with J gene TRBJ1-6; 7 bases agree with TRBD1. The TCR comes from a human donor with chronic lymphocytic leukemia. The source material was PBMCs, sampled after 12 months of ibrutinib treatment. The CDR3 DNA is TGTGCCAGCAGGCCCGAGACAGGGCGAAATTCACCCCTCCACTTT. Translation: CASRPETGRNSPLHF.